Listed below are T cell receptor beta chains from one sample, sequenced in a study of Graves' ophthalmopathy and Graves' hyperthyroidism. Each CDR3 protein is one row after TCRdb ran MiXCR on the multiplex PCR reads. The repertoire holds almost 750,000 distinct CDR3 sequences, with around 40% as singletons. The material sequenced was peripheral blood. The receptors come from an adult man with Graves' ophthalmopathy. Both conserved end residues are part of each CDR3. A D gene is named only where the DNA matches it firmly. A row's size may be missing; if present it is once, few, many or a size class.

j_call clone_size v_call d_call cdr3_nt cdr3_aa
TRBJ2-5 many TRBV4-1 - TGCGCCAGCAGTCCAAGGGTACGAGAGACCCAGTACTTC CASSPRVRETQYF
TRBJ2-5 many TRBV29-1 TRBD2 TGCAGCGTTGACTCTAGCGGGAGCGGTGGGCAGACCCAGTACTTC CSVDSSGSGGQTQYF
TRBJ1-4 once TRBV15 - TGTGCCACCAGCAGAGATCGGGGCAGGGGACTAAATGAAAAACTGTTTTTT CATSRDRGRGLNEKLFF
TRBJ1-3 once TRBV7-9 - TGCGCCAGCAGCCAGTCCCGGCAGCTTGGAAACACCATATATTTT CASSQSRQLGNTIYF
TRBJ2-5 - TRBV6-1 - TGTGCCAGCAGTTACGCGGAGCGTAGTGGGACCCAGTACTTC CASSYAERSGTQYF
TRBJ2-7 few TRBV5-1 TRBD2 TGCGCCAGCAGCCTGTCGGGACTAGCGGGATCCTTCACGTTCTACGAGCAGTACTTC CASSLSGLAGSFTFYEQYF
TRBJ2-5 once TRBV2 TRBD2 TGTGCCAGCAGCCTAGGGCTAGCGGGGGGTATTAAGACCCAGTACTTC CASSLGLAGGIKTQYF
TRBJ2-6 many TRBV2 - TGTGCCAGCAGTGAACTCCCCGGGAAATCTGGGGCCAACGTCCTGACTTTC CASSELPGKSGANVLTF
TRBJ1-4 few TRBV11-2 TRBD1 TGTGCCAGCAGCCAAGACAGGGAGGCTAATGAAAAACTGTTTTTT CASSQDREANEKLFF
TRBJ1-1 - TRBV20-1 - TGCAGTGCTAGAGATGGGCGGGGAGTAGGGAACACTGAAGCTTTCTTT CSARDGRGVGNTEAFF
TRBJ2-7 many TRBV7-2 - TGTGCCAGCAGCTTAGCTACTGGACAGTACTACGAGCAGTACTTC CASSLATGQYYEQYF
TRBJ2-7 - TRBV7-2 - TGTGCCAGCAGCCCCCCCATGGACGAGCAGTACTTC CASSPPMDEQYF
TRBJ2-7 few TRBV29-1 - TGCAGCGTTGAGACCGGGACGCGGAGCTCCTACGAGCAGTACTTC CSVETGTRSSYEQYF
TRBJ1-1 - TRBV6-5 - TGTGCCAGCAGTTACTCGGCGAGGGCCCAAACCGAACATCCCTTGTACGCTTTCTTT CASSYSARAQTEHPLYAFF
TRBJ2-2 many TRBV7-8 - TGTGCCAGCAGCCGATACGGGGAGCTGTTTTTT CASSRYGELFF
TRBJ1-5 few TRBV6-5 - TGTGCCAGCAGTTACTCCAAGAATAGCAATCAGCCCCAGCATTTT CASSYSKNSNQPQHF
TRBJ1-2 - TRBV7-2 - TGTGCCAGCAGTCAGAACCTAAACTATGGCTACACCTTC CASSQNLNYGYTF
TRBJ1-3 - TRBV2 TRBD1 TGTGCCAGCAGACAGGGGACTAACACCATATATTTT CASRQGTNTIYF
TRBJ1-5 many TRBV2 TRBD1 TGTGCCAGCACGGGACAGGGGTTATTCGGTAAGCCCCAGCATTTT CASTGQGLFGKPQHF
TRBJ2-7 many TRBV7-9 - TGTGCCAGCAGCTTGAGCAGATACGAGCAGTACTTC CASSLSRYEQYF
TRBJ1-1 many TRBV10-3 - TGTGCCATCAGTGAGTCGATTTTAATCGGCACTGAAGCTTTCTTT CAISESILIGTEAFF
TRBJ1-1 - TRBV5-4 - TGTGCCAGCTCCCCGGAGAGGAAAACTGAAGCTTTCTTT CASSPERKTEAFF
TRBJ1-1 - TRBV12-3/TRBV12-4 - TGTGCCAGCAGTAGGGACACAGGGAAGGCTGAAGCTTTCTTT CASSRDTGKAEAFF
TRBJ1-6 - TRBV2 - TGTGCCAGCAGTGTACGGGGATCAGGATCACCCCTCCACTTT CASSVRGSGSPLHF
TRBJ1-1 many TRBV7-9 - TGTGCCAGCAGCTTACCGGGCACTGAAGCTTTCTTT CASSLPGTEAFF
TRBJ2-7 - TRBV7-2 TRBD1 TGTGCCAGCAGCTTGGTCGGACAGGGGATGTACGAGCAGTACTTC CASSLVGQGMYEQYF
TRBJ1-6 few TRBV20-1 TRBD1 TGCAGTGCTAGTTGGGACAGGGAATCCCCCCTCCACTTT CSASWDRESPLHF
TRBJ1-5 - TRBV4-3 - TGCGCCAGCAGCCAAGGGCCCCGGCAGCCCCAGCATTTT CASSQGPRQPQHF
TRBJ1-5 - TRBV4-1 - TGCGCCAGCAGCCAAGCTAGGTCCGCCGTTCAGCCCCAGCATTTT CASSQARSAVQPQHF
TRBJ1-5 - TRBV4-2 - TGTGCCAGCAGCCAAGATTCGGGAGGTTTTCAGCCCCAGCATTTT CASSQDSGGFQPQHF
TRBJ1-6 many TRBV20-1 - TGCAGTGCTAGTTTGTCGGGATACGTGGATTCACCCCTCCACTTT CSASLSGYVDSPLHF
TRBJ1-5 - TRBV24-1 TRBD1 TGTGCCACCAGTTCTCCCGGGACAGGGGGTCAGCCCCAGCATTTT CATSSPGTGGQPQHF
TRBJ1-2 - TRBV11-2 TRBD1 TGTGCCAGCAGCTACGGGACAGGGCCTCTCAACTATGGCTACACCTTC CASSYGTGPLNYGYTF
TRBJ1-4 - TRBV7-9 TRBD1 TGTGCCAGCAGCTCGGGACAGGGAAAAGAAAAACTGTTTTTT CASSSGQGKEKLFF
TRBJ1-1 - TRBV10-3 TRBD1 TGTGCCAGCAGTTTGGATTTCGTGACAGGGGACTCCAGGGACACTGAAGCTTTCTTT CASSLDFVTGDSRDTEAFF
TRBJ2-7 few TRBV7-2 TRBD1 TGTGCCAGCAGCTCGTGGCAAAGGTGGACAGGGGTCCAAATGTCCTACGAGCAGTACTTC CASSSWQRWTGVQMSYEQYF
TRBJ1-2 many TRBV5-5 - TGTGCCAGCAGCTTGTTCAGGGCGGGCTACACCTTC CASSLFRAGYTF
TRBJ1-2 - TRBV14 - TGTGCCAGCAGCCAAGACCTGGCAGGGACCTATGGCTACACCTTC CASSQDLAGTYGYTF